Following are 11 T cell receptor beta chains from one sample sequenced in a study of T cells in Graves' hyperthyroidism and ophthalmopathy. Amplification of TCR beta CDR3 regions used RNA as the template. The TCR CDR3 was amplified in a first-round RT-PCR using the HTBI primer set. MiXCR, run by TCRdb on the multiplex PCR reads, gives a single entry per CDR3 protein. The sample has fewer than 900,000 distinct CDR3 sequences; approximately 16% are singletons. The sequenced material came from blood. These receptors all stem from a man aged 18 to 30 with Graves' hyperthyroidism.

The table lists this clonotype with a few counts. The V call is TRBV24-1, the J call TRBJ2-1; no clear D gene. V lost 3 bases and J 7 bases, leaving 9 bases between the germline ends. The CDR3 has 13 residues. Germline V gene data show CDR1 as KGHDR and CDR2 as SFDVKD. The CDR3 nucleotides read TGTGCCACCAGTGATCTGACTGGGAATGAGCAGTTCTTC. The encoded protein is CATSDLTGNEQFF.

This clonotype was seen ten or more times. V is TRBV5-1 and J is TRBJ1-1; tentative D call: TRBD1 (5 bases). From germline, CDR1 is SGHRS and CDR2 YFSETQ. The length of the CDR3 is 17 residues. With 1 base removed from V and 1 base from J, the gap between germline ends came to 17 bases. For the CDR3, the DNA is TGCGCCAGCAGCTTGAGGGACTTAGGGTTTGCGAACACTGAAGCTTTCTTT. This translates into CASSLRDLGFANTEAFF. Drawing the rest from reference TRBV5-1 and TRBJ1-1, the complete variable domain is KAGVTQTPRYLIKTRGQQVTLSCSPISGHRSVSWYQQTPGQGLQFLFEYFSETQRNKGNFPGRFSGRQFSNSRSEMNVSTLELGDSALYLCASSLRDLGFANTEAFFGQGTRLTVV.

This clonotype was counted a few times. V gene TRBV12-5 combines with J gene TRBJ1-1, with D possibly matching TRBD1 (6 bases). Per germline, CDR1 LGHNT and CDR2 FRNRAP. V gave up 9 bases and J gave up 3 bases, with 17 bases separating them. The CDR3 is made up of 14 amino acids. The CDR3 coding sequence is TGTGCTAGCACTTTAAGGGGGGGGGACACTGAAGCTTTCTTT. It translates to CASTLRGGDTEAFF. Together with reference TRBV12-5 and TRBJ1-1, the CDR3 gives the full variable domain: DARVTQTPRHKVTEMGQEVTMRCQPILGHNTVFWYRQTMMQGLELLAYFRNRAPLDDSGMPKDRFSAEMPDATLATLKIQPSEPRDSAVYFCASTLRGGDTEAFFGQGTRLTVV.

This chain connects TRBV9 to TRBJ2-2; unclear D gene. The V gene lost 0 bases and the J gene lost 2 bases, with 11 bases spanning the gap. The CDR3 contains 16 residues. Germline V gene data show CDR1 as SGDLS and CDR2 as YYNGEE. The CDR3 region has the DNA TGTGCCAGCAGCGTAGCTCCCAGGTTAAACACCGGGGAGCTGTTTTTT. Protein sequence: CASSVAPRLNTGELFF.

The gene calls are TRBV25-1 and TRBJ2-7; D is perhaps TRBD1 (6 bases). The CDR3 covers 15 residues. Germline values: CDR1 MGHDK, CDR2 SYGVNS. V was clipped by 3 bases and J by 3 bases, with 15 bases between them. This CDR3 is CASSEGALEDYEQYF. The CDR3 coding sequence is TGTGCCAGCAGTGAGGGGGCCCTGGAGGACTACGAGCAGTACTTC.

The CDR3 region is CASSLSGQADTEAFF. In nucleotides, the CDR3 is TGTGCCAGCAGTTTATCTGGGCAGGCCGACACTGAAGCTTTCTTT. The chain uses TRBV28 and TRBJ1-1, with D unresolved. Trimming took 1 base from V and 3 from J, leaving 12 bases between them. This CDR3 contains 15 residues. Germline assignment: CDR1 MDHEN and CDR2 SYDVKM.

This clonotype came up many times. The rearrangement links TRBV3-1 to TRBJ2-5; D may correspond to TRBD1 or TRBD2 (5 bases each). Trimming took 2 bases from V and 2 from J, leaving 15 bases between them. The CDR3 extends over 16 amino acids. Germline values: CDR1 LGHDT, CDR2 YNNKEL (reference sequence). The CDR3 spells CASSQLRDPSQETQYF. Written as DNA, the CDR3 is TGTGCCAGCAGCCAACTCCGGGACCCCTCTCAAGAGACCCAGTACTTC.

In its sample, this clonotype was seen many times. The chain carries TRBV5-1 and TRBJ2-7, with 12 bases lining up with TRBD1. V trimming: 2 bases; J trimming: 5 bases; junction bases outside the gene matches: 8. The CDR3 consists of 16 residues. Germline V gives CDR1 SGHRS, CDR2 YFSETQ. CDR3 nucleotide sequence: TGCGCCAGCAGCTTACCCCCGGGGACAGGGGGCGACGAGCAGTACTTC. Translated: CASSLPPGTGGDEQYF. Full variable domain (outside the CDR3, taken from reference TRBV5-1 and TRBJ2-7): KAGVTQTPRYLIKTRGQQVTLSCSPISGHRSVSWYQQTPGQGLQFLFEYFSETQRNKGNFPGRFSGRQFSNSRSEMNVSTLELGDSALYLCASSLPPGTGGDEQYFGPGTRLTVT.

The V call is TRBV6-1, the J call TRBJ2-7; 7 nucleotides align to TRBD2. Trimming removed 8 bases from V and 2 bases from J; junction bases left unmatched: 6. Germline V gives CDR1 MNHNS, CDR2 SASEGT. The CDR3 length is 13 residues. The DNA for the CDR3 is TGTGCCAGCCGACCTAGCGGAACCTACGAGCAGTACTTC. This encodes CASRPSGTYEQYF.

This clonotype was detected a few times. The chain links TRBV6-1 to TRBJ1-1; a weak D match, TRBD1 (5 bases). The CDR3 runs to 13 residues. V was shortened by 5 bases and J by 10 bases, with 17 bases between the two germline ends. Per germline, CDR1 MNHNS and CDR2 SASEGT. In nucleotides, the CDR3 is TGTGCCAGCAGTAAGGACCAGGGCCCCCGAGCTTTCTTT. It specifies CASSKDQGPRAFF.

The sample holds a few counts of this clonotype. V and J are TRBV2 and TRBJ1-3; D ambiguous. Germline assignment: CDR1 SNHLY and CDR2 FYNNEI. The CDR3 runs 14 residues. V was shortened by 6 bases and J by 0 bases, with 9 bases between the two germline ends. DNA for the CDR3: TGTGCCAGCAGCCCCGACATCTCTGGAAACACCATATATTTT. Its protein product is CASSPDISGNTIYF.